This TCR beta chain was captured in a study of Ad26.COV2.S vaccination and SARS-CoV-2 variants. Comments on this clone: Its antigen is not known.

Findings and limits, study-wide: Placebo recipients and vaccine recipients were similar in non-spike TCR breadth.

Treatment in this sample: some 19 received Ad26.COV2.S at low or high dose, single or two shots; 5 received placebo; per-sample allocation not given. The study sampled participants on day 63 after the first vaccine or placebo injection. The repertoire was sequenced with immunoSEQ multiplex PCR; TCRdb's copy has only in-frame clones and lacks some. The profile covers fewer than 500,000 clones, with 90% appearing a single time and 9% to 15% taken by the ten largest. The receptor was derived from a person aged 18-65 years who received the Ad26.COV2.S COVID-19 vaccine or a placebo. The sample here was peripheral blood, taken in a trial of Ad26.COV2.S vaccine versus placebo.

The CDR3 DNA reads as TGTGCCAGCAGCTTACCCGGACTAGCGGGAGCTCTCCCCAAGCAGTACTTC. It codes for CASSLPGLAGALPKQYF. This rearrangement joins TRBV7-9 to TRBJ2-7; the match to TRBD2 covers 13 bases. This CDR3 has 17 amino acids. CDR1 is SEHNR and CDR2 is FQNEAQ in the germline V gene (reference sequence). V lost 2 bases, J lost 8 bases, and 12 bases stayed unmatched.